This record concerns one TCR beta chain sequence. Its target is unknown. These data are taken from a study of cytotoxic CD8 clonotypes in ibrutinib-treated CLL. Study details: Partial responses numbered approximately 24 and complete responses 2; after a median around 63 months, roughly 15 stayed remitted and roughly twelve progressed.

Repertoires were generated with immunoSEQ multiplex PCR, while TCRdb's copy carries only in-frame clones and drops some. The sample records some 200,000 clones, 60% to 80% being singletons. Broader study findings: Under therapy, public clonotypes either contracted or stayed stable, and they were uncommon.

Per germline, CDR1 MNHNS and CDR2 SASEGT. The CDR3 totals 12 residues. V dropped 9 bases and J dropped 3 bases, with 12 bases sitting between them. Specimen: PBMCs, collected after 12 months of ibrutinib treatment. This receptor was identified in a human donor with chronic lymphocytic leukemia. The chain joins TRBV6-1 to TRBJ2-7; D is unresolved. CDR3 residues: CASFAGFYEQYF. The CDR3 nucleotides are TGTGCCAGTTTCGCCGGCTTCTACGAGCAGTACTTC.